The clone carrying this T cell receptor beta chain was found many times. The data derive from a study of regulatory T cells in long-lasting Graves disease. Building the TCR beta libraries relied on iRepertoire HTBI primers, and CDR3 regions underwent Arm-PCR. One entry per CDR3 protein results from TCRdb running MiXCR on the multiplex PCR reads. The sample yields roughly 500,000 distinct CDR3 sequences, around 12% seen once. This CDR3 is 15 amino acids long. Trimming stripped 1 base from V and 5 bases from J, with 14 bases between. Germline V gives CDR1 GTSNPN, CDR2 SVGIG (reference sequence). Time point indicated: newly diagnosed GD, antithyroid drugs for less than 3 months. PBMCs were the source of the RNA used for TCR sequencing. These data are also associated with another study on T cells in Graves' hyperthyroidism and ophthalmopathy. As that report states: Based on clinical symptoms, serum thyroxine and TRAb, thyroid ultrasound and orbital computed tomography, diagnoses were reached.

This clonotype originated in a woman in her twenties or thirties with Graves disease. The rearrangement joins TRBV30 to TRBJ1-4; D unresolved. The material sequenced was peripheral blood mononuclear cells (PBMCs), taken at new diagnosis, from a patient treated with antithyroid drugs. The CDR3 sequence: CAWSAHKGLNEKLFF. The CDR3 nucleotides are TGTGCCTGGAGTGCTCACAAAGGACTAAATGAAAAACTGTTTTTT.